This T cell receptor beta chain comes out of a study of blood T cell repertoires in COVID-19. Background on the study: The United States, Italy and Spain were the sources of the acute and convalescent COVID-19 samples. The cDNA or gDNA used as material had been derived from T cells, B-cell-depleted T cells, or PBMCs.

The V end lost 2 bases, the J end lost 0 bases, and 13 bases lay between the germline ends. The CDR3 contains 17 residues. Germline lookup yields CDR1 KGHSH and CDR2 LQKENI. In the source study's methods: Amplification from reference gene primers served as the basis for estimated nucleated cell counts. Sequencing was performed with immunoSEQ multiplex PCR; in TCRdb, only in-frame clones are kept and a portion is missing. The V and J calls and clone size are taken from that table; D and trimming were inferred from the DNA. The data show about 99,000 clones, 84% seen once. What was sequenced was peripheral blood. The origin of this receptor is a human donor in a cohort sampled during active COVID-19. The V call is TRBV18, the J call TRBJ1-4, with D possibly TRBD1 on 5 matching bases. CDR3 sequence: CASSPRGRVATNEKLFF. The CDR3 DNA is TGTGCCAGCTCACCAAGGGGCAGGGTTGCAACTAATGAAAAACTGTTTTTT. The whole variable domain, filled in from reference TRBV18 and TRBJ1-4, reads NAGVMQNPRHLVRRRGQEARLRCSPMKGHSHVYWYRQLPEEGLKFMVYLQKENIIDESGMPKERFSAEFPKEGPSILRIQQVVRGDSAAYFCASSPRGRVATNEKLFFGSGTQLSVL.